The next 10 T cell receptor beta chains were all read from a single sample in a study of shared clonotypes between healthy human individuals. Profiling relied on immunoSEQ multiplex PCR, and the TCRdb table lists in-frame clones only, not all of them. The sample yields approximately 1.1 million clones, 75% to 85% seen once. The specimen was memory CD4+ T cells from PBMCs. Specified subset: CD45RA-negative fraction. Receptor source: a man aged 18 to 29 in good health. Some clones in this sample may be carry-over from other donors' samples.

In this sample, this clone turned up once. The rearrangement links TRBV11-3 to TRBJ2-3; either TRBD1 or TRBD2 may supply D (7 bases each). This CDR3 has 14 residues. CDR1 is SGHNT and CDR2 is YENEEA in the germline V gene. V was cut by 4 bases and J by 5 bases, with 13 bases left in between. CDR3 bases: TGTGCCAGCAGCTCCAGGGGGGGCTTAGATACGCAGTATTTT. This translates into CASSSRGGLDTQYF. The variable domain in full, completed from reference TRBV11-3 and TRBJ2-3, reads EAGVVQSPRYKIIEKKQPVAFWCNPISGHNTLYWYLQNLGQGPELLIRYENEEAVDDSQLPKDRFSAERLKGVDSTLKIQPAELGDSAVYLCASSSRGGLDTQYFGPGTRLTVL.

This clone appeared a few times. The V gene is TRBV27, the J gene TRBJ2-7; a possible D gene is TRBD1 (6 bases). Per the germline V gene, CDR1 is MNHEY and CDR2 is SMNVEV (reference sequence). The CDR3 has 13 residues. Trimming left V 5 bases short and J 6 bases short, with 14 bases between. The CDR3 sequence is CASSKNRDTEQYF. In DNA form, the CDR3 reads TGTGCCAGCAGTAAGAACCGGGACACCGAGCAGTACTTC.

V is TRBV27 and J is TRBJ2-1, with 15 bases identical to TRBD2. Germline V gene data show CDR1 as MNHEY and CDR2 as SMNVEV (reference sequence). The CDR3 totals 18 residues. Germline trimming cut 8 bases from V and 3 bases from J; bases unmatched to any gene: 11. The CDR3, as DNA: TGTGCCAGCCTTGGACTAGCGGGAGGGAGGGGGTTCTACAATGAGCAGTTCTTC. It translates to CASLGLAGGRGFYNEQFF.

This chain links TRBV5-1 with TRBJ2-7; D may be TRBD2 (6 bases). In germline, CDR1 is SGHRS, CDR2 YFSETQ. CDR3 length: 14 residues. The ends were cut back, 4 bases at V and 7 bases at J, with 18 bases in the middle. Written as DNA, the CDR3 is TGCGCCAGCAGCGGGGGGTCCAGCGCTCAGGAGCAGTACTTC. It translates to CASSGGSSAQEQYF.

The V gene is TRBV9, the J gene TRBJ2-3, with D unclear. With 3 bases removed from V and 0 bases from J, the gap between germline ends came to 14 bases. The germline gives CDR1 SGDLS, CDR2 YYNGEE. The CDR3 runs 16 residues. The CDR3 loop is CASSARGAASTDTQYF. The CDR3 nucleotides are TGTGCCAGCAGCGCCCGAGGAGCCGCGAGCACAGATACGCAGTATTTT. Full variable domain (rest looked up from reference TRBV9 and TRBJ2-3): DSGVTQTPKHLITATGQRVTLRCSPRSGDLSVYWYQQSLDQGLQFLIQYYNGEERAKGNILERFSAQQFPDLHSELNLSSLELGDSALYFCASSARGAASTDTQYFGPGTRLTVL.

Remarks on this clone: A much bigger clone sits one base away, suggesting this may be a read error. This chain uses TRBV7-2 with TRBJ1-2; the match to TRBD1 covers 7 bases. This CDR3 is built from 18 residues. Germline assignment: CDR1 SGHTA and CDR2 FQGNSA. The CDR3 bases are TGTGTCAGCAGCTTAGGCTTCACAAGCAGGGGGACTAACTATGGCTACACCTTC. Translating it yields CVSSLGFTSRGTNYGYTF.

The chain combines TRBV18 with TRBJ2-1; 16 bases match TRBD2. The CDR3 sequence is 17 residues long. After removal of 4 bases from V and 7 bases from J, the junction contained 7 bases not matched to a gene. The V gene's germline CDR1 is KGHSH and CDR2 LQKENI. This chain's CDR3 is CASSLTSGLAGGNEQFF. In DNA, the CDR3 is TGTGCCAGCTCACTCACCTCGGGACTAGCGGGAGGGAATGAGCAGTTCTTC.

CDR3 DNA sequence: TGTGCCAGCAGCTCAGACCGGGGGGAGACCCAGTACTTC. Its translation is CASSSDRGETQYF. V usage is TRBV5-4 and J usage is TRBJ2-5; maybe TRBD2 (6 bases). CDR3 length: 13 residues. Germline V lookup: CDR1 SGHNT, CDR2 YYREEE (reference sequence). The ends were cut back, 3 bases at V and 5 bases at J, with 11 bases in the middle.

The chain is built from TRBV28 and TRBJ2-3; tentative D call: TRBD1 (6 bases). The CDR3 totals 15 residues. The germline gives CDR1 MDHEN, CDR2 SYDVKM. The germline V and J ends were trimmed by 6 bases and 1 base, with 14 bases remaining between them. For the CDR3, the DNA is TGTGCCAGCAGCCCCCCAGGGGACCGCACAGATACGCAGTATTTT. This sequence encodes CASSPPGDRTDTQYF.

The genes are TRBV25-1 and TRBJ1-2; D is undetermined. The germline gives CDR1 MGHDK, CDR2 SYGVNS. V was clipped by 7 bases and J by 7 bases, with 19 bases between them. This CDR3 has 14 amino acids. The CDR3 here is CASTFGEGMIGYTF. CDR3 bases: TGTGCCAGCACCTTTGGGGAGGGAATGATTGGCTACACCTTC.